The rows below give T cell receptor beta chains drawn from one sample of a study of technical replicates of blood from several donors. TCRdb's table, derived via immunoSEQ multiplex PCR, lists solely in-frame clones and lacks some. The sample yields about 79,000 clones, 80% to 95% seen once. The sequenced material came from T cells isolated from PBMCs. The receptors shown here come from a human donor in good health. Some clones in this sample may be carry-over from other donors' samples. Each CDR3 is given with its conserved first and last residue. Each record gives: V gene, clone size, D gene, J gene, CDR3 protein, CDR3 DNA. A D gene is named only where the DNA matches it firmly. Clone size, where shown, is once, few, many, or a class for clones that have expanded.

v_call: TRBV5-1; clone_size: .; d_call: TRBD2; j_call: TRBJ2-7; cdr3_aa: CASSLEGLASGEQYF; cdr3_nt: TGCGCCAGCAGCCTGGAAGGACTAGCTTCCGGCGAGCAGTACTTC
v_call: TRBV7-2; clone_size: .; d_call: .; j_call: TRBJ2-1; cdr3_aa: CASSFRSLLDEQFF; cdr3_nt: TGTGCCAGCAGCTTCCGGAGTCTCTTGGATGAGCAGTTCTTC
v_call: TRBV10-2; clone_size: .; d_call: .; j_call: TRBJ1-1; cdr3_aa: CASSDSGSGNTEAFF; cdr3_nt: TGCGCCAGCAGTGACTCCGGCTCGGGGAACACTGAAGCTTTCTTT
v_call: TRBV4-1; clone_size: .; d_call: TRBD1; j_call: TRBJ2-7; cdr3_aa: CASSQAGGAGYEQYF; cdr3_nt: TGCGCCAGCAGCCAAGCAGGGGGCGCGGGATACGAGCAGTACTTC
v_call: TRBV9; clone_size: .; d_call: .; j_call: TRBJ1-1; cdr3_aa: CASSSKGKPAFF; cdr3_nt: TGTGCCAGCAGCTCAAAGGGGAAGCCAGCTTTCTTT
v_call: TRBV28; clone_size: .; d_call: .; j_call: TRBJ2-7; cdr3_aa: CASSATPTGRREQYF; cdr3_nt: TGTGCCAGCAGTGCGACGCCGACAGGGAGGCGCGAGCAGTACTTC
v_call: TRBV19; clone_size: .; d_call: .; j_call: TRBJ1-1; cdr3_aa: CASSSGTFKVTEAFF; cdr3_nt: TGTGCCAGTAGTTCTGGGACATTCAAGGTCACTGAAGCTTTCTTT
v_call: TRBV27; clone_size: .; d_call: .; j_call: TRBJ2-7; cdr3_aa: CASSSYLRHYEQYF; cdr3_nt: TGTGCCAGCAGTTCTTATCTAAGACACTACGAGCAGTACTTC
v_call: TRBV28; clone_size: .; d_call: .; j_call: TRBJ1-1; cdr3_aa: CASRFNPLPRVRVTEAFF; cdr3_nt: TGTGCCAGCAGGTTTAACCCCTTGCCCAGGGTGCGTGTCACTGAAGCTTTCTTT
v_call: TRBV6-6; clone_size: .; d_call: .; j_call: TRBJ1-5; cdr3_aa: CASSDSFNQPQHF; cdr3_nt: TGTGCCAGCAGTGACAGCTTCAATCAGCCCCAGCATTTT
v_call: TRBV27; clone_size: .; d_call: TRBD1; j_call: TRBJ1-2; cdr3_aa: CASRGQGEGYTF; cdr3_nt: TGTGCCAGCAGGGGACAGGGTGAGGGCTACACCTTC
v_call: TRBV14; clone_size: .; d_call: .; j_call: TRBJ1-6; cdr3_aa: CASSQETPQTLHF; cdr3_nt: TGTGCCAGCAGCCAAGAGACTCCGCAGACCCTCCACTTT
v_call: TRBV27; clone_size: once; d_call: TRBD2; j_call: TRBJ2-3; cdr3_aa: CASWGLADTDTQYF; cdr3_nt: TGTGCCAGCTGGGGACTAGCGGACACAGATACGCAGTATTTT
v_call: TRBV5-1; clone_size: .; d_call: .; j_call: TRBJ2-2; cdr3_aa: CASSLTGLVGTGELFF; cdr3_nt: TGCGCCAGCAGCTTGACAGGGCTCGTCGGCACCGGGGAGCTGTTTTTT
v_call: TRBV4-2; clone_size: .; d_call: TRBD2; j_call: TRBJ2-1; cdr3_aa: CASSQERAGAYEQFF; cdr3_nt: TGTGCCAGCAGCCAAGAGAGGGCGGGAGCCTATGAGCAGTTCTTC
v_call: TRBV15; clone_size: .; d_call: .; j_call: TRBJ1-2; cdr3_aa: CATSRDQTGYTF; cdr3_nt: TGTGCCACCAGCAGAGATCAGACAGGCTACACCTTC
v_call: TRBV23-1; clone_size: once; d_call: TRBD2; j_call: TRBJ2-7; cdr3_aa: CASSPSGAGSYEQYF; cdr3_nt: TGCGCCAGCAGTCCCTCTGGAGCGGGATCCTACGAGCAGTACTTC
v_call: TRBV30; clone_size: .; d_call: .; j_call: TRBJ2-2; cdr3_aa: CLTSRGTGELFF; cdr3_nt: TGTCTTACAAGCAGGGGAACCGGGGAGCTGTTTTTT
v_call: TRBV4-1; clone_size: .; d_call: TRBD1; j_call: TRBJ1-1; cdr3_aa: CASSRLPGTGSPWNLNTEAFF; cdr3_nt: TGCGCCAGCAGCCGATTGCCCGGGACAGGTAGCCCATGGAACTTGAACACTGAAGCTTTCTTT
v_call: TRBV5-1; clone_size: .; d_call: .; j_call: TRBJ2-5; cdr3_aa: CASTAGEYQETQYF; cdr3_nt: TGCGCCAGCACGGCAGGGGAGTACCAAGAGACCCAGTACTTC
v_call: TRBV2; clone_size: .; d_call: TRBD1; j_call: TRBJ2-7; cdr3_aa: CAGRDSLYEQYF; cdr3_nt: TGTGCCGGCCGGGACAGTCTTTACGAGCAGTACTTC
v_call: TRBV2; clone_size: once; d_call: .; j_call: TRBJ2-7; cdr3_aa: CASSEGPGLGVYEQYF; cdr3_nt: TGTGCCAGCAGTGAAGGACCAGGACTCGGCGTCTACGAGCAGTACTTC
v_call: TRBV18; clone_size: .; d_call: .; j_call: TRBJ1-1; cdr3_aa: CASSPTGATNTEAFF; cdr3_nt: TGTGCCAGCTCTCCAACCGGAGCTACGAACACTGAAGCTTTCTTT
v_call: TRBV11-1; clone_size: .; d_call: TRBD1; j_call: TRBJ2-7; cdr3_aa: CASSFEGTGVYEQYF; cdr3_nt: TGTGCCAGCAGCTTTGAAGGGACAGGGGTATACGAGCAGTACTTC
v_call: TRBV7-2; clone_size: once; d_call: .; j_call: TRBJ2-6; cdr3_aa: CASSSTATYYSGANVLTF; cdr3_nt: TGTGCCAGCAGCTCGACAGCGACCTATTACTCTGGGGCCAACGTCCTGACTTTC
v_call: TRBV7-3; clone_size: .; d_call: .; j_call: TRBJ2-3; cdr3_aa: CASSLAGLNTDTQYF; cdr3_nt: TGTGCCAGCAGCTTAGCTGGACTCAACACAGATACGCAGTATTTT
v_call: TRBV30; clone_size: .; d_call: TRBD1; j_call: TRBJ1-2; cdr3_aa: CACPTPDRGYGYTF; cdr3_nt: TGTGCCTGCCCGACCCCGGACAGGGGCTATGGCTACACCTTC
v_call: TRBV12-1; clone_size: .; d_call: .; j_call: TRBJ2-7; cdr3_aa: CASSSGLARPGEQYF; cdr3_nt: TGTGCCAGCAGCTCGGGACTAGCGAGACCGGGGGAGCAGTACTTC
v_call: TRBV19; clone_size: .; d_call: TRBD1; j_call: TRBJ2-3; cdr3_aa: CASSIRGQGDTQYF; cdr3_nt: TGTGCCAGTAGTATAAGGGGACAGGGTGATACGCAGTATTTT
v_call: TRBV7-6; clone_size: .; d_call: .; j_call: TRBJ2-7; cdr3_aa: CASSLTGSSNEQYF; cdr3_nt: TGTGCCAGCAGTCTAACAGGGAGTTCCAACGAGCAGTACTTC
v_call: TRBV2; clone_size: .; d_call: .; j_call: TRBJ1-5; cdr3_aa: CASTAGWSQPQHF; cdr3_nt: TGTGCCAGCACCGCGGGTTGGAGTCAGCCCCAGCATTTT
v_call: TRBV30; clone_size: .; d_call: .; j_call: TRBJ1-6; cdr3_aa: CAWSVGVGSPLHF; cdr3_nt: TGTGCCTGGAGTGTCGGGGTAGGTTCACCCCTCCACTTT
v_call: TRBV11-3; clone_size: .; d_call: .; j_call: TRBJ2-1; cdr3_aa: CASSLETGTGVGSYNEQFF; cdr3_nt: TGTGCCAGCAGCTTAGAAACAGGGACGGGTGTGGGCTCCTACAATGAGCAGTTCTTC
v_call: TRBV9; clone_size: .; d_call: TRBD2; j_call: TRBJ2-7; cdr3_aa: CASSVAGTSGYEQYF; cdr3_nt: TGTGCCAGCAGCGTAGCAGGGACTAGCGGATACGAGCAGTACTTC
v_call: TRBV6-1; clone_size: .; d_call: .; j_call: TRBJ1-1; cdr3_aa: CASSENPAGNTEAFF; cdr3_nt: TGTGCCAGCAGTGAAAACCCCGCAGGGAACACTGAAGCTTTCTTT
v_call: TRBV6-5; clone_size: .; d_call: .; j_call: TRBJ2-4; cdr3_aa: CASSDRGSVYF; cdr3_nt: TGTGCCAGCTCGGACAGAGGTTCGGTTTACTTC
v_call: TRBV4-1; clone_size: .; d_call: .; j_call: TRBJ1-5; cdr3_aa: CASSHPELSKPQHF; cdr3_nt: TGCGCCAGCAGCCACCCGGAGCTGAGCAAGCCCCAGCATTTT
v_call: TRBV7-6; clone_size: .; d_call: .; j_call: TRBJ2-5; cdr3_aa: CASSLGPGGQETQYF; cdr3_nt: TGTGCCAGCAGCTTAGGGCCAGGAGGGCAAGAGACCCAGTACTTC
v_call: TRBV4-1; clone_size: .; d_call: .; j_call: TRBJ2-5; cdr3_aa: CASSQVARETQYF; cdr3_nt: TGCGCCAGCAGCCAAGTGGCGCGGGAGACCCAGTACTTC
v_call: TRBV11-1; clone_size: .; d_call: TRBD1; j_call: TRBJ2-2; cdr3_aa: CASSYRQGKTGELFF; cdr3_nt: TGTGCCAGCAGTTATCGACAGGGTAAAACCGGGGAGCTGTTTTTT
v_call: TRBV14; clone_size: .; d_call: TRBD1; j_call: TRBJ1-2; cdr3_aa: CASSQVAGGFLSGYTF; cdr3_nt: TGTGCCAGCAGCCAAGTAGCAGGGGGCTTTTTGAGTGGCTACACCTTC
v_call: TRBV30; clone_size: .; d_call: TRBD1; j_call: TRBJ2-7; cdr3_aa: CACTGGGYEQYF; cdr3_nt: TGTGCCTGCACAGGGGGTGGGTACGAGCAGTACTTC